These T cell receptor beta chains were read from a single sample in a study of sequential checkpoint blockade in melanoma. The table came from immunoSEQ multiplex PCR; TCRdb's copy has only in-frame clones and leaves some out. The data contain approximately 26,000 clones, 75% to 80% of them seen just once; the ten biggest clones take up 22%. The specimen was CD8+ T cells sorted from blood (inferred from file names), collected from a patient given nivolumab and ipilimumab in sequence. These TCRs come from a human donor with melanoma. CDR3s leave out the opening cysteine and the closing phenylalanine or tryptophan. Fields, in order: J gene, V gene, D gene, CDR3 protein. D genes are given only for firm matches.

TRBJ2-1	TRBV4-1	.	ASSQGTGMVYNEQF
TRBJ2-2	TRBV30	TRBD2	AWSTPGLAGVAGELF
TRBJ2-7	TRBV7-9	.	ASSRQSYEQY
TRBJ2-6	TRBV27	TRBD1	ASSLWGTGVSGANVLT
TRBJ2-3	TRBV6-6	TRBD2	ASSPLIAGGIDTQY
TRBJ2-7	TRBV5-1	.	ASSLDGREGAYEQY
TRBJ2-1	TRBV19	TRBD2	ASSMGGGAYNEQF
.	TRBV5-6	.	ASSGGQYGSYEQY
TRBJ2-1	TRBV7-2	TRBD2	ASSLDPGLADNEQF
TRBJ2-2	TRBV4-2	.	ASSQQRDTGELF
TRBJ2-3	TRBV4-1	.	ASSQAGRGSTDTQY
TRBJ2-1	TRBV5-1	.	ASSTGGTSYNEQF
TRBJ2-7	TRBV7-8	TRBD1	ASSFAPRGQTYEQY
TRBJ2-1	TRBV7-2	TRBD2	ASSWGLAGNYEQF
TRBJ2-7	TRBV27	TRBD1	ASSPTAPTGGEQY
TRBJ2-2	TRBV27	TRBD1	ASSSGTGVTGELF
TRBJ2-5	TRBV27	TRBD2	ASSFGLAGAIQY
TRBJ2-2	TRBV14	.	ASSQERPDYAANTGELF
TRBJ2-7	TRBV27	TRBD1	ASSAPLQGRGEQY
TRBJ1-1	TRBV11-3	TRBD1	ASSGRDRAQTEAF
TRBJ2-5	TRBV7-2	TRBD1	ASSLNHRGEETQY
TRBJ1-5	TRBV28	TRBD1	ASSYRGIGQPQH
TRBJ2-7	TRBV28	TRBD1	ASGPGQMSYEQY
TRBJ2-1	TRBV5-6	TRBD2	ASSFSGGMNNEQF
TRBJ2-7	TRBV4-3	.	ASSQDSGVAYEQY
TRBJ1-4	TRBV5-8	.	ASSSQSTNEKLF
TRBJ2-3	TRBV2	.	ASSEPLDTQY
TRBJ2-2	TRBV7-9	TRBD2	ASRRGGNTGELF
TRBJ2-7	TRBV27	TRBD2	ASSFSGTSGGPTYEQY
TRBJ2-7	TRBV4-1	.	ASSQDGKAGSYEQY